One sample yielded the 27 T cell receptor beta chains listed below, sequenced in a study of beta chain features in type 1 diabetes. Of the isolated RNA, all was reverse transcribed, and so the sequenced material was expressed TCRB transcripts. Sequenced by immunoSEQ multiplex PCR; TCRdb stores in-frame clones only, minus some. The sample lists fewer than 550,000 clones, more than 9.5% occurring once. The specimen sequenced was naive CD4+ T cells from blood. These receptor sequences come from a woman aged 18 to 35 in good health.

This clone appeared a few times. CDR3 in amino acids: CASSPDPGAPGYNEQFF. The CDR3 region has the DNA TGTGCCAGCTCACCAGACCCCGGAGCGCCGGGCTACAATGAGCAGTTCTTC. The rearrangement uses TRBV18 and TRBJ2-1; D gene uncertain. V was trimmed by 2 bases and J by 3 bases, leaving 17 bases between them. This CDR3 is 17 amino acids long. From germline, CDR1 is KGHSH and CDR2 LQKENI.

Note on this clone: This same CDR3 is encoded by further DNA sequences in the sample. The rearrangement links TRBV7-9 to TRBJ1-1; maybe TRBD1 (6 bases). Germline CDR1 SEHNR, CDR2 FQNEAQ (reference sequence). Trimming pared 2 bases from V and 1 base from J, leaving 8 bases between. There are 14 residues in the CDR3. CDR3 nucleotides: TGTGCCAGCAGCTTACAGGGGTCGAACACTGAAGCTTTCTTT. It codes for CASSLQGSNTEAFF.

The chain carries TRBV19 and TRBJ2-5, with a tentative D call TRBD1 (6 bases). This CDR3 has 15 residues. With 3 bases removed from V and 3 bases from J, the gap between germline ends came to 14 bases. The germline V gene has CDR1 LNHDA and CDR2 SQIVND (reference sequence). CDR3 nucleotide sequence: TGTGCCAGTAGTATCCAGGGTGGGGGCGAAGAGACCCAGTACTTC. This encodes CASSIQGGGEETQYF.

Only a few counts were recorded for this clone. The chain couples TRBV19 to TRBJ2-5; D not certain. V was shortened by 5 bases and J by 5 bases, with 9 bases between the two germline ends. The CDR3 sequence is 12 residues long. Germline V gives CDR1 LNHDA, CDR2 SQIVND (reference sequence). This chain's CDR3 is CASSWGSETQYF. In DNA form, the CDR3 reads TGTGCCAGTAGTTGGGGTTCGGAGACCCAGTACTTC.

This clone was observed a handful of times. This chain connects TRBV5-1 to TRBJ2-5, with TRBD1 matching 7 bases. V was clipped by 5 bases and J by 2 bases; unmatched bases: 6. The CDR3 is made up of 14 amino acids. Germline-derived CDR1 and CDR2 are SGHRS and YFSETQ. DNA of the CDR3: TGCGCCAGCAGTCGTGGACAGGCTCAAGAGACCCAGTACTTC. Amino acids: CASSRGQAQETQYF.

As regards this clone: Other DNA sequences in the same sample also yield this CDR3. The DNA for the CDR3 is TGCAGCGTTGCGAGCGGGAGGGCCACTGAGCAGTTCTTC. Protein: CSVASGRATEQFF. The genes are TRBV29-1 and TRBJ2-1, with 10 bases fitting TRBD2. The V and J ends lost 4 bases and 9 bases, in that order; junction bases with no gene match: 6. This CDR3 is 13 amino acids long. Germline V gene data show CDR1 as SQVTM and CDR2 as ANQGSEA.

This clone is a singleton in its sample. The chain carries TRBV2 and TRBJ2-7, with a tentative D call TRBD2 (5 bases). This CDR3 has 15 amino acids. CDR1 is SNHLY, CDR2 FYNNEI, per germline. V was clipped by 6 bases and J by 2 bases, with 17 bases between them. The CDR3 region is CASSRRGTRPYEQYF. The CDR3 nucleotides are TGTGCCAGCAGCCGACGGGGAACGCGGCCCTACGAGCAGTACTTC.

This clone was seen ten or more times. The chain carries TRBV2 and TRBJ2-3; 7 bases map to TRBD1. The V gene's germline CDR1 is SNHLY and CDR2 FYNNEI. The CDR3 is made up of 14 amino acids. J gave up 0 bases and V 10 bases, and 7 bases lay outside the gene matches. As DNA, the CDR3 is TGTGCCACCACAGGGGCGACAAGCACAGATACGCAGTATTTT. Translated, it gives CATTGATSTDTQYF. The variable domain in full, with the rest retrieved from reference TRBV2 and TRBJ2-3, is EPEVTQTPSHQVTQMGQEVILRCVPISNHLYFYWYRQILGQKVEFLVSFYNNEISEKSEIFDDQFSVERPDGSNFTLKIRSTKLEDSAMYFCATTGATSTDTQYFGPGTRLTVL.

The J gene is TRBJ2-2, the V gene TRBV7-2; TRBD1 aligns across 7 bases. Germline trimming cut 2 bases from V and 6 bases from J; bases unmatched to any gene: 3. In germline, CDR1 is SGHTA, CDR2 FQGNSA. This CDR3 is 14 amino acids long. CDR3 protein: CASSLYQGAGELFF. The CDR3 DNA reads TGTGCCAGCAGCTTATATCAGGGGGCCGGGGAGCTGTTTTTT.

This chain links TRBV7-2 with TRBJ2-1; a possible D gene is TRBD1 (6 bases). Trimming took 5 bases from V and 7 from J, leaving 9 bases between them. This CDR3 comprises 12 residues. Germline CDR1 and CDR2: SGHTA and FQGNSA. The CDR3 sequence: CASSGDRNEQFF. The CDR3 DNA is TGTGCCAGCAGCGGCGACAGGAATGAGCAGTTCTTC.

The chain has TRBV4-1 and TRBJ2-4, with D tentatively TRBD2 (6 bases). V lost 0 bases and J lost 4, with 13 bases in between. Germline V CDR1 and CDR2: MGHRA, YSYEKL. The CDR3 consists of 16 residues. Written as DNA, the CDR3 is TGCGCCAGCAGCCAAGATCTCGAGCGGGCGAAAAACATTCAGTACTTC. Translated: CASSQDLERAKNIQYF.

Only a few counts were recorded for this clone. The chain links TRBV30 to TRBJ1-5; unclear D gene. V dropped 0 bases and J dropped 3 bases, with 3 bases sitting between them. There are 12 residues in the CDR3. Germline values: CDR1 GTSNPN, CDR2 SVGIG (reference sequence). The CDR3, as DNA: TGTGCCTGGAGTGTCCCCAATCAGCCCCAGCATTTT. It encodes CAWSVPNQPQHF.

The chain combines TRBV7-8 with TRBJ2-7, with 7 bases identical to TRBD2. Germline CDR1 is SGHVS and CDR2 is FQNEAQ. The CDR3 runs 15 residues. V was pared by 3 bases and J by 3 bases, with 8 bases of the junction left unmatched. CDR3 region: CASSLTSSSLYEQYF. The CDR3 DNA is TGTGCCAGCAGCTTGACTAGCTCTTCCCTCTACGAGCAGTACTTC.

The chain combines TRBV5-1 with TRBJ2-1; a weak D match, TRBD2 (6 bases). The CDR3 is 17 amino acids. Germline loops: CDR1 SGHRS, CDR2 YFSETQ. The germline V and J ends were trimmed by 0 bases and 0 bases, with 13 bases remaining between them. CDR3 bases: TGCGCCAGCAGCTTGGACAGCGGAGGGAGCTCCTACAATGAGCAGTTCTTC. It encodes CASSLDSGGSSYNEQFF.

The table lists this clone with a few counts. The CDR3, as DNA: TGTGCCAGCAGTTTAGTAGGTTTGGTCGGGACACACTATGGCTACACCTTC. This translates into CASSLVGLVGTHYGYTF. V gene TRBV28 combines with J gene TRBJ1-2; perhaps TRBD1 as D (6 bases). CDR3 length equals 17 residues. Trimming took off 2 bases at V and 3 bases at J, with 19 bases between the two ends. Germline CDR1 reads MDHEN; CDR2 reads SYDVKM.

This chain connects TRBV28 to TRBJ2-5, with TRBD1 identical over 10 bases. Trimming cost V 6 bases and J 5 bases; bases outside gene matches: 9. Looked up from germline, CDR1 is MDHEN and CDR2 is SYDVKM. This CDR3 region has 15 residues. The CDR3 spells CASRYRDRGLETQYF. The CDR3 DNA follows: TGTGCCAGCAGATACCGGGACAGGGGTCTGGAGACCCAGTACTTC. Complete variable domain (other parts from reference TRBV28 and TRBJ2-5): DVKVTQSSRYLVKRTGEKVFLECVQDMDHENMFWYRQDPGLGLRLIYFSYDVKMKEKGDIPEGYSVSREKKERFSLILESASTNQTSMYLCASRYRDRGLETQYFGPGTRLLVL.

This chain links TRBV29-1 with TRBJ2-3, with 8 bases that match TRBD2. V was pared by 4 bases and J by 6 bases, with 9 bases of the junction left unmatched. This CDR3 region has 14 residues. Germline V gene data show CDR1 as SQVTM and CDR2 as ANQGSEA. The CDR3 sequence is CSVGGGGGPDTQYF. The DNA of the CDR3 is TGCAGCGTTGGCGGCGGCGGGGGGCCGGATACGCAGTATTTT.

The rearrangement joins TRBV5-1 to TRBJ2-3, with D unclear. This CDR3 region has 13 residues. The germline gives CDR1 SGHRS, CDR2 YFSETQ. V dropped 4 bases and J dropped 4 bases, with 10 bases sitting between them. The CDR3: CASSTIPADTQYF. The CDR3 DNA is TGCGCCAGCAGCACGATCCCCGCAGATACGCAGTATTTT.

Only a few counts were recorded for this clone. One junction end does not reproduce the germline sequence, and a read error may be involved. In DNA form, the CDR3 reads TGTGCTAGCAGCTTAGGGACTAGCGGACTCAATGAGCAGTTCTTC. Protein: CASSLGTSGLNEQFF. The V and J genes are TRBV7-7 and TRBJ2-1; 11 bases line up with TRBD2. The CDR3 covers 15 residues. From germline, CDR1 is SSHAT and CDR2 FNYEAQ (reference sequence).

This clone turned up a few times. The J gene is TRBJ2-1, the V gene TRBV11-2; D is undetermined. Germline V gene data show CDR1 as SGHAT and CDR2 as FQNNGV. Trimming removed 1 base from V and 11 bases from J, with 9 bases in between. This CDR3 has 12 residues. In nucleotides, the CDR3 is TGTGCCAGCAGCTTAGTTGACACTCAGCAGTTCTTC. Translating it yields CASSLVDTQQFF.

This clone was seen a few times. Other DNA sequences within the sample encode an identical CDR3. This chain joins TRBV18 and TRBJ2-7, with D maybe TRBD1 (6 bases). The V gene's germline CDR1 is KGHSH and CDR2 LQKENI. Trimming removed 0 bases at V and 0 bases at J, with 9 bases between. CDR3 length equals 15 residues. The CDR3 DNA reads TGTGCCAGCTCACCACCTGACAGGAGCTCCTACGAGCAGTACTTC. Encoded protein: CASSPPDRSSYEQYF. Full variable domain (outside the CDR3, taken from reference TRBV18 and TRBJ2-7): NAGVMQNPRHLVRRRGQEARLRCSPMKGHSHVYWYRQLPEEGLKFMVYLQKENIIDESGMPKERFSAEFPKEGPSILRIQQVVRGDSAAYFCASSPPDRSSYEQYFGPGTRLTVT.

CDR3 in DNA: TGTGCCACCAGCAGAGCACGGGGGCTGCTCGAGCCCCAGCATTTT. As protein: CATSRARGLLEPQHF. The chain joins TRBV15 to TRBJ1-5; D might be TRBD1 (6 bases). Germline CDR1 is LNHNV and CDR2 is YYDKDF (reference sequence). The CDR3 is 15 amino acids. The V end lost 1 base, the J end lost 8 bases, and 15 bases lay between the germline ends.

In its sample, this clone was seen a few times. The chain couples TRBV7-9 to TRBJ2-1; D is uncertain. V was clipped by 5 bases and J by 2 bases, with 16 bases between them. Germline loops: CDR1 SEHNR, CDR2 FQNEAQ (reference sequence). The CDR3 extends over 16 amino acids. CDR3 region: CASSQLGGYTYNEQFF. The CDR3 nucleotides read TGTGCCAGCAGCCAACTCGGCGGCTATACCTACAATGAGCAGTTCTTC.

This clone was found a few times. This rearrangement joins TRBV11-2 to TRBJ1-2; 8 bases map to TRBD1. Germline values: CDR1 SGHAT, CDR2 FQNNGV. V lost 4 bases, J lost 7 bases, and 2 bases stayed unmatched. This CDR3 region has 12 residues. The CDR3, as DNA: TGTGCCAGCAGCTACAGGGGGTCTGGCTACACCTTC. Protein: CASSYRGSGYTF.

The chain couples TRBV5-1 to TRBJ1-1, with D maybe TRBD1 (6 bases). V was trimmed by 2 bases and J by 3 bases, leaving 11 bases between them. There are 14 residues in the CDR3. Germline V gene lookup returns CDR1 SGHRS and CDR2 YFSETQ. The CDR3 sequence is CASSLQGMDTEAFF. In DNA, the CDR3 is TGCGCCAGCAGCTTACAGGGTATGGACACTGAAGCTTTCTTT.

In its sample, this clone was seen a few times. The rearrangement links TRBV4-3 to TRBJ2-5, with 9 bases identical to TRBD1. The V gene's germline CDR1 is LGHNA and CDR2 YSLEER. The CDR3 runs 16 residues. The ends lost 0 bases at V and 5 bases at J; junction bases unmatched: 7. The CDR3 nucleotides read TGCGCCAGCAGCCAAGATCCGGGACAGGGTATGGAGACCCAGTACTTC. This encodes CASSQDPGQGMETQYF.

A few counts support this clone. V and J are TRBV4-3 and TRBJ2-7; D uncertain. Germline assignment: CDR1 LGHNA and CDR2 YSLEER. The V end was cut by 4 bases, the J end by 4 bases, with 17 bases between. The CDR3 runs 15 residues. The CDR3 nucleotides are TGCGCCAGCAGCCCTGGTGGGATTTTAGAATACGAGCAGTACGTC. Its protein is CASSPGGILEYEQYV.